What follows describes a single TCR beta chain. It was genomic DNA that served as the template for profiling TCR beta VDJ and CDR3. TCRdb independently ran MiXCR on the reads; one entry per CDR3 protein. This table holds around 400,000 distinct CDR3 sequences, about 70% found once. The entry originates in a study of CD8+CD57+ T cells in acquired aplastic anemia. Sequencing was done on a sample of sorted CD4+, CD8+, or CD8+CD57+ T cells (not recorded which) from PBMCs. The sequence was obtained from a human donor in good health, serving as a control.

This CDR3 reads CASYKDQSHEQYF. The CDR3 region has the DNA TGTGCCAGCTACAAAGACCAGTCTCACGAGCAGTACTTC. The chain has TRBV12-5 and TRBJ2-7; D is unresolved. Per germline, CDR1 LGHNT and CDR2 FRNRAP. The CDR3 is 13 amino acids.